The rows below give T cell receptor beta chains drawn from one sample of a study of blood T cell repertoires in COVID-19. Only in-frame clones appear in the TCRdb table, and some are missing; sequencing was by immunoSEQ multiplex PCR. The data hold approximately 220,000 clones, with roughly 80% observed a single time. The sample comprised peripheral blood. The receptors were sampled from a woman older than 75 with acute or convalescent COVID-19. The CDR3 runs from the conserved cysteine through the conserved F or W. The D gene is left open where the match is weak. For some rows the clone size is stated as once, few or many, or as a class when expanded; others skip it.

abundance: NA; v_gene: TRBV12-5; j_gene: TRBJ1-2; d_gene: TRBD1; CDR3nt: TGTGCTAGTGGTTTGGTACCGTCAGGGGGAGGCTATGGCTACACCTTC; CDR3aa: CASGLVPSGGGYGYTF
abundance: NA; v_gene: TRBV5-1; j_gene: TRBJ2-5; d_gene: NA; CDR3nt: TGCGCCAGCAGCCGGCATAGCGGAGACCAAGAGACCCAGTACTTC; CDR3aa: CASSRHSGDQETQYF
abundance: once; v_gene: TRBV7-6; j_gene: TRBJ2-1; d_gene: NA; CDR3nt: TGTGCCAGCAGCCCCGGGACAGTTAGGACTATAGAGCAGTTCTTC; CDR3aa: CASSPGTVRTIEQFF
abundance: NA; v_gene: TRBV6-5; j_gene: TRBJ1-3; d_gene: NA; CDR3nt: TGTGCCAGCAGTTGGGGGGGTCAGGGAAACACCATATATTTT; CDR3aa: CASSWGGQGNTIYF
abundance: NA; v_gene: TRBV28; j_gene: TRBJ1-3; d_gene: NA; CDR3nt: TGTGCCAGCAACCCGGGAACCAACGGAAACACCATATATTTT; CDR3aa: CASNPGTNGNTIYF
abundance: NA; v_gene: TRBV19; j_gene: TRBJ1-6; d_gene: NA; CDR3nt: TGTGCCAGTCACCCGGACACGGATTATAATTCACCCCTCCACTTT; CDR3aa: CASHPDTDYNSPLHF
abundance: NA; v_gene: TRBV28; j_gene: TRBJ1-4; d_gene: NA; CDR3nt: TGTGCCAGCAGGCCGGGTCGGGAGAAACTGTTTTTT; CDR3aa: CASRPGREKLFF
abundance: once; v_gene: TRBV4-3; j_gene: TRBJ2-5; d_gene: NA; CDR3nt: TGCGCCAGCAGCCAAGATAGGAGGGAAGAGACCCAGTACTTC; CDR3aa: CASSQDRREETQYF
abundance: NA; v_gene: TRBV21-1; j_gene: TRBJ2-2; d_gene: NA; CDR3nt: TGTGCCAGCAGCAATGGGCACAGGGACACCGGGGAGCTGTTTTTT; CDR3aa: CASSNGHRDTGELFF
abundance: NA; v_gene: TRBV15; j_gene: TRBJ2-1; d_gene: TRBD1; CDR3nt: TGTGCCACCAGCAGAGACCCGGCCAGGACAGGGCGCAATGAGCAGTTCTTC; CDR3aa: CATSRDPARTGRNEQFF
abundance: NA; v_gene: TRBV24-1; j_gene: TRBJ1-5; d_gene: NA; CDR3nt: TGTGCCACCGGGGAGGGGGTAGGCAATCAGCCCCAGCATTTT; CDR3aa: CATGEGVGNQPQHF
abundance: NA; v_gene: TRBV27; j_gene: TRBJ2-6; d_gene: TRBD1; CDR3nt: TGTGCCAGCAGTTTATCGGGACAGGGACCGTCGGGGGCCAACGTCCTGACTTTC; CDR3aa: CASSLSGQGPSGANVLTF
abundance: NA; v_gene: TRBV27; j_gene: TRBJ1-2; d_gene: TRBD1; CDR3nt: TGTGCCAGCAGTCCACTCATGGGACAGGGGGCGACTGGCTACACCTTC; CDR3aa: CASSPLMGQGATGYTF
abundance: NA; v_gene: TRBV9; j_gene: TRBJ2-1; d_gene: TRBD2; CDR3nt: TGTGCCAGCAGCGTAGGACTAGCCGGGACCCAAAGGGAGCAGTTCTTC; CDR3aa: CASSVGLAGTQREQFF
abundance: NA; v_gene: TRBV2; j_gene: TRBJ2-2; d_gene: TRBD2; CDR3nt: TGTGCCAGCAGTGATATAGCGGGAGGTGGAACCGGGGAGCTGTTTTTT; CDR3aa: CASSDIAGGGTGELFF
abundance: NA; v_gene: TRBV5-5; j_gene: TRBJ2-2; d_gene: NA; CDR3nt: TGTGCCAGCAGCTTGCTCCTGAACACCGGGGAGCTGTTTTTT; CDR3aa: CASSLLLNTGELFF
abundance: NA; v_gene: TRBV7-2; j_gene: TRBJ1-4; d_gene: NA; CDR3nt: TGTGCCAGCAGCAGACAAGCAACTAATGAAAAACTGTTTTTT; CDR3aa: CASSRQATNEKLFF
abundance: NA; v_gene: TRBV5-6; j_gene: TRBJ1-5; d_gene: NA; CDR3nt: TGTGCCAGCAGCTTGGAGGCAGGGTTCGGCGGGGGCCAGCCCCAGCATTTT; CDR3aa: CASSLEAGFGGGQPQHF
abundance: NA; v_gene: TRBV2; j_gene: TRBJ2-7; d_gene: TRBD2; CDR3nt: TGTGCCAGCAGGGGACTAGCGGGAGTTTACGAGCAGTACTTC; CDR3aa: CASRGLAGVYEQYF
abundance: NA; v_gene: TRBV18; j_gene: TRBJ1-6; d_gene: TRBD1; CDR3nt: TGTGCCAGCTCACCACTAGGGACAGGGGATTCACCCCTCCACTTT; CDR3aa: CASSPLGTGDSPLHF
abundance: NA; v_gene: TRBV19; j_gene: TRBJ1-3; d_gene: TRBD1; CDR3nt: TGTGCCAGCCGGACAGGGAACTCTGGAAACACCATATATTTT; CDR3aa: CASRTGNSGNTIYF
abundance: NA; v_gene: TRBV6-5; j_gene: TRBJ1-6; d_gene: NA; CDR3nt: TGTGCCAGCAGTTGGCGGGCCTTAAATTCACCCCTCCACTTT; CDR3aa: CASSWRALNSPLHF
abundance: NA; v_gene: TRBV28; j_gene: TRBJ1-1; d_gene: TRBD1; CDR3nt: TGTGCCAGCAGTCCATGGACAGGGGGAAACACTGAAGCTTTCTTT; CDR3aa: CASSPWTGGNTEAFF
abundance: NA; v_gene: TRBV4-2; j_gene: TRBJ1-4; d_gene: NA; CDR3nt: TGTGCCAGCAGCCCGGCGGGACGGGAGAATGAAAAACTGTTTTTT; CDR3aa: CASSPAGRENEKLFF
abundance: NA; v_gene: TRBV29-1; j_gene: TRBJ2-3; d_gene: TRBD2; CDR3nt: TGCAGCGCCTCCGGGGGGGGAGCAGATACGCAGTATTTT; CDR3aa: CSASGGGADTQYF
abundance: NA; v_gene: TRBV5-1; j_gene: TRBJ2-3; d_gene: NA; CDR3nt: TGCGCCAGCAGGAGAGACACTAGCACAGATACGCAGTATTTT; CDR3aa: CASRRDTSTDTQYF
abundance: NA; v_gene: TRBV7-2; j_gene: TRBJ2-5; d_gene: NA; CDR3nt: TGTGCCAGCAGCTTAGGCGGAGCGTACCAAGAGACCCAGTACTTC; CDR3aa: CASSLGGAYQETQYF
abundance: NA; v_gene: TRBV28; j_gene: TRBJ2-7; d_gene: NA; CDR3nt: TGTGCCAGCAGGGGGACTCGAAATTACGAGCAGTACTTC; CDR3aa: CASRGTRNYEQYF
abundance: NA; v_gene: TRBV7-3; j_gene: TRBJ2-3; d_gene: NA; CDR3nt: TGTGCCAGCAGCTTAAGGCTGACAGAAGATACGCAGTATTTT; CDR3aa: CASSLRLTEDTQYF
abundance: NA; v_gene: TRBV28; j_gene: TRBJ1-6; d_gene: TRBD1; CDR3nt: TGTGCCAGCAGGCCATCCGGGACAGCGTATAATTCACCCCTCCACTTT; CDR3aa: CASRPSGTAYNSPLHF
abundance: NA; v_gene: TRBV7-3; j_gene: TRBJ1-3; d_gene: TRBD1; CDR3nt: TGTGCCAGCAGCCAGGGGGTAGGATCTGGAAACACCATATATTTT; CDR3aa: CASSQGVGSGNTIYF
abundance: NA; v_gene: TRBV30; j_gene: TRBJ1-5; d_gene: NA; CDR3nt: TGTGCCTGGAGTGTCAGGTCTAATCAGCCCCAGCATTTT; CDR3aa: CAWSVRSNQPQHF
abundance: NA; v_gene: TRBV7-6; j_gene: TRBJ2-5; d_gene: TRBD1; CDR3nt: TGTGCCAGCAGCTTATATTCCCCGGGACAGGGGAGTGGGGAGACCCAGTACTTC; CDR3aa: CASSLYSPGQGSGETQYF
abundance: NA; v_gene: TRBV6-5; j_gene: TRBJ1-6; d_gene: TRBD1; CDR3nt: TGTGCCAGCAGTTACTCACAGGGGCTCCTCCACTTT; CDR3aa: CASSYSQGLLHF
abundance: few; v_gene: TRBV9; j_gene: TRBJ2-3; d_gene: TRBD2; CDR3nt: TGTGCCAGCAGCGGTACTAGCGGAAGCACAGATACGCAGTATTTT; CDR3aa: CASSGTSGSTDTQYF
abundance: NA; v_gene: TRBV25-1; j_gene: TRBJ1-5; d_gene: TRBD1; CDR3nt: TGTGCCAGCAGGGGACAGGGGGAATCTCAGCCCCAGCATTTT; CDR3aa: CASRGQGESQPQHF
abundance: few; v_gene: TRBV7-2; j_gene: TRBJ1-3; d_gene: NA; CDR3nt: TGTGCCAGCAGCTCCGCGGGGAGCTCTGGAAACACCATATATTTT; CDR3aa: CASSSAGSSGNTIYF
abundance: NA; v_gene: TRBV29-1; j_gene: TRBJ1-2; d_gene: NA; CDR3nt: TGCAGCGTTGCGGGGGGCCATGGCTACACCTTC; CDR3aa: CSVAGGHGYTF
abundance: few; v_gene: TRBV9; j_gene: TRBJ2-2; d_gene: NA; CDR3nt: TGTGCCAGCAGCGCCGTGAGTAGCACCGGGGAGCTGTTTTTT; CDR3aa: CASSAVSSTGELFF
abundance: NA; v_gene: TRBV3-1/TRBV3-2; j_gene: TRBJ1-2; d_gene: NA; CDR3nt: TGTGCCAGCAGCCAAGCCCCCGACTCCTATGGCTACACCTTC; CDR3aa: CASSQAPDSYGYTF
abundance: NA; v_gene: TRBV4-1; j_gene: TRBJ1-2; d_gene: NA; CDR3nt: TGCGCCAGCAGCCAAGGACTTGGTGGCTACACCTTC; CDR3aa: CASSQGLGGYTF
abundance: NA; v_gene: TRBV7-6; j_gene: TRBJ2-7; d_gene: NA; CDR3nt: TGTGCCAGCAGCTTAGGAGACGAGCAGTACTTC; CDR3aa: CASSLGDEQYF
abundance: NA; v_gene: TRBV9; j_gene: TRBJ1-6; d_gene: TRBD1; CDR3nt: TGTGCCAGCAATCCTACGGGACAGGATGGTTCACCCCTCCACTTT; CDR3aa: CASNPTGQDGSPLHF
abundance: NA; v_gene: TRBV5-1; j_gene: TRBJ1-1; d_gene: NA; CDR3nt: TGCGCCAGCAGCTGGAGTGGTGGGGAGACTGAAGCTTTCTTT; CDR3aa: CASSWSGGETEAFF
abundance: NA; v_gene: TRBV27; j_gene: TRBJ1-2; d_gene: NA; CDR3nt: TGTGCCAGCAGTTTATCGGTTGGGCGCTATGGCTACACCTTC; CDR3aa: CASSLSVGRYGYTF
abundance: NA; v_gene: TRBV14; j_gene: TRBJ2-3; d_gene: NA; CDR3nt: TGTGCCAGCAGCCAAGGAGGGGGAGATACGCAGTATTTT; CDR3aa: CASSQGGGDTQYF
abundance: NA; v_gene: TRBV30; j_gene: TRBJ1-5; d_gene: TRBD1; CDR3nt: TGTGCCTGGAGTTATGGACAGGGTAATCAGCCCCAGCATTTT; CDR3aa: CAWSYGQGNQPQHF
abundance: NA; v_gene: TRBV9; j_gene: TRBJ2-1; d_gene: NA; CDR3nt: TGTGCCAGCAGCCCTCGGTGGGGAGATGAGCAGTTCTTC; CDR3aa: CASSPRWGDEQFF
abundance: few; v_gene: TRBV19; j_gene: TRBJ1-1; d_gene: NA; CDR3nt: TGTGCCAGTAGTATTGCGTGGAACACTGAAGCTTTCTTT; CDR3aa: CASSIAWNTEAFF
abundance: NA; v_gene: TRBV7-9; j_gene: TRBJ1-2; d_gene: TRBD1; CDR3nt: TGTGCCAGCAGGTCGGACAGGGGGCTTCATGGCTACACCTTC; CDR3aa: CASRSDRGLHGYTF
abundance: NA; v_gene: TRBV30; j_gene: TRBJ1-1; d_gene: NA; CDR3nt: TGTGCCTGGGAAGCCAGGTATGCTGAAGCTTTCTTT; CDR3aa: CAWEARYAEAFF